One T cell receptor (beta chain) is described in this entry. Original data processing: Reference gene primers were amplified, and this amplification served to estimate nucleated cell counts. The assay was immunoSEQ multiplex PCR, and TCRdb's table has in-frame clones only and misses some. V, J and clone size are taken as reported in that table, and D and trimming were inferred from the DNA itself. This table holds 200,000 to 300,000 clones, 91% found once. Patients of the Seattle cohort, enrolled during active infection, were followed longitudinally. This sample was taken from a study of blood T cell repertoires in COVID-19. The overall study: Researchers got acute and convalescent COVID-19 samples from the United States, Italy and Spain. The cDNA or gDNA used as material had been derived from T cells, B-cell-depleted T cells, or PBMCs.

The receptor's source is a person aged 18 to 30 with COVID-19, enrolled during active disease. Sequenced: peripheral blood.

The CDR3 spells CASSSELGQALDGYTF. The CDR3 bases are TGTGCCAGCAGTTCGGAGCTCGGACAGGCTTTGGATGGCTACACCTTC. The rearrangement joins TRBV27 to TRBJ1-2; 7 bases are shared with TRBD1. Germline CDR1 is MNHEY and CDR2 is SMNVEV (reference sequence). The CDR3 is 16 residues long. V lost 4 bases to trimming and J lost 6 bases; unmatched junction nucleotides: 14.